This TCR beta chain was sequenced for a study of cytomegalovirus exposure and HLA in healthy donors. CDR3 size: 14 residues. Germline CDR1 is SNHLY and CDR2 is FYNNEI. V was trimmed by 6 bases and J by 6 bases, leaving 14 bases between them. A multiplex PCR was run with 60 Vbeta primers and 13 Jbeta primers. Only in-frame clones appear in the TCRdb table, and some are missing; sequencing was by immunoSEQ multiplex PCR. This sample has more than 95,000 clones, with around 81% found just once. The rearrangement joins TRBV2 to TRBJ2-2; a possible D gene is TRBD1 (5 bases). What was sequenced was PBMCs. The source of this sequence is a female donor in good health and CMV-seronegative. CDR3 in amino acids: CASRGRAPPGELFF. CDR3 bases: TGTGCCAGCAGGGGCAGGGCACCCCCCGGGGAGCTGTTTTTT.